This TCR beta chain was sequenced in a study of blood T cell repertoires in COVID-19 (dated by TCRdb to about 2020). In the study overall: Collaborator samples came from the United States, Italy and Spain and covered acute and convalescent phases of COVID-19. The material from the prospective study consisted of cDNA or gDNA derived from T cells, B-cell-depleted T cells, or PBMCs. Subjects who had been exposed to COVID-19, were actively infected with it, or had recovered from it provided the deeply sampled blood TCRbeta repertoires that made up the dataset. A freely available public database, intended as a resource for researchers studying the immune response to SARS-CoV-2, is where the repertoires were released. Samples came from the ongoing ImmuneRACE study (first 160 participants) plus 1,254 subjects from 6 global collaborators. Nearly every sample came with metadata listing a de-identified subject ID, COVID-19 status, age in years and sex. Where available, HLA class I and class II types were taken from metadata supplied by the sample provider and were not determined by assay-based typing. What the study reported, not specific to this receptor: The amount of clinical and demographic metadata varied by source and participant and was provided uncurated.

Collaborating institutions collected whole blood in K2EDTA tubes following their own protocols. For TCRbeta analysis, collaborators shipped samples in one of three forms: frozen whole blood, isolated PBMCs, or DNA extracted from either of those sample types. V loses 2 bases of germline sequence and J loses 0 bases, and the interval between the two ends is 8 bases. Inclusive of the bounding cysteine and phenylalanine, the CDR3 is 14 residues long. Just CDR3 DNA is preserved here, 42 bases in frame from base 1. CDR1 is given as MNHEY and CDR2 as SVGAGI, both from the germline V gene. A single count supports this clone. The antigen this receptor binds is unknown. Qualities for individual bases were not recorded, and no much larger clone is one base off. TCRbeta CDR3 regions were amplified from genomic DNA by means of the immunoSEQ Assay, a bias-controlled multiplex PCR. The paper's processing steps were these. Nucleated cell counts per sample were estimated from amplification of reference gene primers within the assay. To quantify the absolute abundance of each unique TCRbeta CDR3 rearrangement, sequence reads were collapsed and filtered. Productive Simpson clonality was computed per sample as the square root of Simpson's diversity index over productive rearrangements. TCRdb obtained this table from immuneACCESS and retained in-frame rearrangements with V and J assigned. These tables miss some clones; where compared with another copy, unresolved V genes account for less than half of the shortfall, and the remainder is unexplained. V and J calls and clone size are those listed in that table; D and trimming were worked out from the DNA. This sample comprises about 230,000 clones, 80% to 90% of them detected only once. The top ten constitute around 0.97% of the sample.

The sequence derives from a man aged 35-49 years with acute or convalescent COVID-19. This chain is built from TRBV6-5 and TRBJ2-7; no D gene call is confident. Sequenced: peripheral blood. At the DNA level, the sequence is TGTGCCAGCAGTTACGGTGTCAGCTCCTACGAGCAGTACTTC. Its translation reads: CASSYGVSSYEQYF.